What follows are 20 T cell receptor beta chains derived from one specimen sequenced in a study of blood T cell repertoires in COVID-19. Profiled with immunoSEQ multiplex PCR; TCRdb holds only in-frame clones, not every one. Among 450,000 to 500,000 clones listed, over 75% were seen once. Material: peripheral blood. Receptors originate from a human donor in a cohort sampled during active COVID-19.

J is TRBJ2-7 and V is TRBV12-5; 8 nucleotides match TRBD2. V lost 1 base and J lost 4; bases outside the gene matches: 6. CDR3 length: 15 residues. Looked up from germline, CDR1 is LGHNT and CDR2 is FRNRAP. CDR3 nucleotides: TGTGCTAGTGGTTTGGGACTAGCGAGTACTTACGAGCAGTACTTC. It translates to CASGLGLASTYEQYF.

This clone appeared once. This sequence joins TRBV2 and TRBJ1-1; 8 nucleotides align to TRBD1. The V gene end was trimmed by 2 bases and the J gene end by 0 bases; junction bases not matched to a gene: 2. The CDR3 length is 15 residues. The germline gives CDR1 SNHLY, CDR2 FYNNEI. As DNA, the CDR3 is TGTGCCAGCAGTGAAAACAGGGGGATGAACACTGAAGCTTTCTTT. It encodes CASSENRGMNTEAFF.

This clone came up once. This rearrangement joins TRBV5-1 to TRBJ2-7; weak D call: TRBD2 (5 bases). The CDR3 contains 14 residues. V lost 4 bases, J lost 2 bases, and 13 bases lay in between. CDR1 is SGHRS, CDR2 YFSETQ, per germline. Here the CDR3 reads CASSPGSGTYEQYF. Written as DNA, the CDR3 is TGCGCCAGCAGCCCGGGGTCCGGGACCTACGAGCAGTACTTC.

This clone was recorded only once. V and J are TRBV25-1 and TRBJ2-7; TRBD1 aligns across 7 bases. V trimming: 6 bases; J trimming: 2 bases; junction bases outside the gene matches: 7. CDR1 MGHDK and CDR2 SYGVNS come from the germline V gene. The CDR3 extends over 14 amino acids. CDR3 sequence (DNA): TGTGCCAGCAGGGATACAGGGGCCCCCTACGAGCAGTACTTC. Translation: CASRDTGAPYEQYF.

V is TRBV9 and J is TRBJ2-7, with D tentatively TRBD2 (6 bases). The germline V and J ends were trimmed by 0 bases and 0 bases, with 10 bases remaining between them. The CDR3 contains 15 residues. Germline V CDR1 and CDR2: SGDLS, YYNGEE. CDR3: CASSVGGRSSYEQYF. The CDR3 nucleotides read TGTGCCAGCAGCGTAGGAGGGAGGAGCTCCTACGAGCAGTACTTC.

The V gene is TRBV7-3, the J gene TRBJ2-1; 8 bases line up with TRBD1. The CDR3 is made up of 15 amino acids. The ends lost 6 bases at V and 9 bases at J; junction bases unmatched: 13. Germline V gene sequence: CDR1 SGHTA, CDR2 FQGTGA. The CDR3 DNA follows: TGTGCCAGCAGTAGGGACAGGACCATCCAGCGTGAGCAGTTCTTC. It is translated as CASSRDRTIQREQFF. Using reference TRBV7-3 and TRBJ2-1 for the parts outside the CDR3, the full variable domain is GAGVSQTPSNKVTEKGKYVELRCDPISGHTALYWYRQSLGQGPEFLIYFQGTGAADDSGLPNDRFFAVRPEGSVSTLKIQRTERGDSAVYLCASSRDRTIQREQFFGPGTRLTVL.

V is TRBV6-2 or TRBV6-3 and J is TRBJ2-1; 10 bases align to TRBD2. V shed 6 bases and J 4 bases; nucleotides not matched to a gene: 9. The germline V gene encodes CDR1 MNHEY and CDR2 SVGEGT. This CDR3 is 16 amino acids long. CDR3 coding DNA: TGTGCCAGCAGCCCTACCCTAGCGGGAGTATACAATGAGCAGTTCTTC. This encodes CASSPTLAGVYNEQFF.

The chain employs TRBV9 and TRBJ1-4, with TRBD1 matching 9 bases. The CDR3 runs to 15 residues. The V gene's germline CDR1 is SGDLS and CDR2 YYNGEE. Losses at the gene ends were 0 bases for V and 7 bases for J; bases not matched to a gene: 4. The CDR3 sequence is CASSVEQGAGEKLFF. The CDR3 nucleotides are TGTGCCAGCAGCGTAGAACAGGGGGCGGGTGAAAAACTGTTTTTT.

This chain links TRBV7-9 with TRBJ1-2; D call uncertain. This CDR3 contains 16 residues. CDR1 is SEHNR and CDR2 is FQNEAQ in the germline V gene (reference sequence). Trimming stripped 5 bases from V and 10 bases from J, with 26 bases between. CDR3 DNA sequence: TGTGCCAGCAGCGCAAGCCAGCGGCGGGGAACTCTTGACTACACCTTC. Translating gives CASSASQRRGTLDYTF.

The V call is TRBV5-1, the J call TRBJ1-2, with D unresolved. V was shortened by 0 bases and J by 2 bases, with 8 bases between the two germline ends. Germline CDR1 is SGHRS and CDR2 is YFSETQ. This CDR3 is 14 amino acids long. CDR3 region: CASSLDTLNYGYTF. CDR3 DNA: TGCGCCAGCAGCTTGGACACCCTCAACTATGGCTACACCTTC.

The CDR3 protein is CASSTLAGWTGELFF. CDR3 nucleotides: TGTGCCAGTAGTACCCTTGCCGGGTGGACCGGGGAGCTGTTTTTT. The chain recombines TRBV19 with TRBJ2-2, with D hard to call. V was cut by 4 bases and J by 5 bases, with 14 bases left in between. The CDR3 contains 15 residues. From germline, CDR1 is LNHDA and CDR2 SQIVND (reference sequence).

This sequence joins TRBV6-5 and TRBJ1-4; 10 positions agree with TRBD1. The trim removed 4 bases at V and 6 bases at J, leaving 2 bases unmatched. The CDR3 spans 14 residues. Germline V gives CDR1 MNHEY, CDR2 SVGAGI. The CDR3 region has the DNA TGTGCCAGCAGTTGGACAGGGGGAGATGAAAAACTGTTTTTT. Translating it yields CASSWTGGDEKLFF.

The J gene is TRBJ2-3, the V gene TRBV9; 14 positions match TRBD2. Per the germline V gene, CDR1 is SGDLS and CDR2 is YYNGEE. With 6 bases clipped from V and 5 bases from J, the junction kept 11 bases outside the gene matches. This CDR3 is built from 17 residues. CDR3 bases: TGTGCCAGCAACCGACTAGCGGGAGGGGGTTTGGGAGATACGCAGTATTTT. This translates into CASNRLAGGGLGDTQYF.

The gene calls are TRBV5-1 and TRBJ1-2; maybe TRBD1 (5 bases). The CDR3 is 15 amino acids. V shed 2 bases and J shed 0 bases, with 11 bases lying between them. CDR1 SGHRS and CDR2 YFSETQ come from the germline V gene. This chain's CDR3 is CASSFGHQANYGYTF. Here the CDR3 DNA reads TGCGCCAGCAGCTTCGGACACCAAGCTAACTATGGCTACACCTTC.

This clone was found a few times. Different DNA sequences within this sample yield the same CDR3. This rearrangement joins TRBV18 to TRBJ1-2; D is uncertain. The CDR3 spans 12 residues. With 3 bases removed from V and 8 bases from J, the gap between germline ends came to 10 bases. CDR1 is KGHSH, CDR2 LQKENI, per germline. DNA for the CDR3: TGTGCCAGCTCACCGGGAGGAAGCGGCTACACCTTC. Its protein is CASSPGGSGYTF. Using reference TRBV18 and TRBJ1-2 for the parts outside the CDR3, the full variable domain is NAGVMQNPRHLVRRRGQEARLRCSPMKGHSHVYWYRQLPEEGLKFMVYLQKENIIDESGMPKERFSAEFPKEGPSILRIQQVVRGDSAAYFCASSPGGSGYTFGSGTRLTVV.

The chain combines TRBV19 with TRBJ2-2, with D hard to call. CDR1 and CDR2 (germline): LNHDA, SQIVND (reference sequence). The CDR3 consists of 12 residues. Deletions cut 6 bases from V and 8 bases from J, with 10 bases between. CDR3 sequence: CASSFSTGELFF. The CDR3 DNA reads as TGTGCCAGTAGCTTTTCTACGGGGGAGCTGTTTTTT. Drawing the rest from reference TRBV19 and TRBJ2-2, the complete variable domain is DGGITQSPKYLFRKEGQNVTLSCEQNLNHDAMYWYRQDPGQGLRLIYYSQIVNDFQKGDIAEGYSVSREKKESFPLTVTSAQKNPTAFYLCASSFSTGELFFGEGSRLTVL.

This clone has just one count. Written as DNA, the CDR3 is TGTGCCAGCAGTCCTACCGGGACAGGTTTCTACGAGCAGTACTTC. Translation: CASSPTGTGFYEQYF. The genes are TRBV27 and TRBJ2-7; the match to TRBD1 covers 8 bases. This CDR3 region has 15 residues. Germline CDR1 reads MNHEY; CDR2 reads SMNVEV (reference sequence). V trimming: 5 bases; J trimming: 3 bases; junction bases outside the gene matches: 9.

The V call is TRBV15, the J call TRBJ2-5; TRBD1 aligns across 7 bases. This CDR3 comprises 17 residues. Germline values: CDR1 LNHNV, CDR2 YYDKDF (reference sequence). V shed 1 base and J 1 base; nucleotides not matched to a gene: 9. The CDR3 reads CATSRAFGRGSQETQYF. The CDR3, as DNA: TGTGCCACCAGCAGAGCATTTGGCAGGGGGTCCCAAGAGACCCAGTACTTC.

The chain has TRBV19 and TRBJ2-1, with D possibly being TRBD1 (6 bases). The germline CDR1 and CDR2 sequences are LNHDA and SQIVND (reference sequence). The CDR3 is 16 residues long. Deletions cut 0 bases from V and 2 bases from J, with 11 bases between. The CDR3 protein is CASSIDPQGPYNEQFF. CDR3 nucleotides: TGTGCCAGTAGTATAGATCCCCAGGGGCCCTACAATGAGCAGTTCTTC.

The genes are TRBV3-1 (or the pseudogene TRBV3-2) and TRBJ2-5; 9 nucleotides match TRBD2. The CDR3 totals 18 residues. V gave up 4 bases and J gave up 1 base; unmatched junction bases: 13. Germline loops: CDR1 LGHDT, CDR2 YNNKEL (reference sequence). Here the CDR3 DNA reads TGTGCCAGCAGCCGGGGGGTAGCGGGAGCCCGAACCCAAGAGACCCAGTACTTC. Protein product: CASSRGVAGARTQETQYF.